A selection of T cell receptor beta chains follows, all from one sample in a study of Graves' ophthalmopathy and Graves' hyperthyroidism. Each CDR3 protein gets one entry after TCRdb re-called the multiplex PCR reads with MiXCR. The table records 650,000 to 800,000 distinct CDR3 sequences, over 40% of them present only once. Sequenced material: peripheral blood. These receptors came from an adult man with Graves' ophthalmopathy. Both conserved end residues are part of each CDR3. Each record gives: D gene, J gene, V gene, clone size, CDR3 DNA, CDR3 protein. The D gene is left open where the match is weak. Clone size, where shown, is once, few, many, or a class for clones that have expanded.

NA,TRBJ2-7,TRBV29-1,many,TGCAGCGTTGCAGGGTCCGAGCAGTACTTC,CSVAGSEQYF
TRBD2,TRBJ2-2,TRBV9,NA,TGTGCCAGCACTGCGGGAGAATCCGGGGAGCTGTTTTTT,CASTAGESGELFF
TRBD1,TRBJ1-2,TRBV10-3,few,TGTGCCATCAGTGACAGTCTTGGACAGGGGATCGGAAACACCTTC,CAISDSLGQGIGNTF
TRBD1,TRBJ1-2,TRBV10-3,NA,TGTGCCATCAGAAAGGGACAGGGCTATGGCTACACCTTC,CAIRKGQGYGYTF
TRBD1,TRBJ1-1,TRBV5-6,NA,TGTGCCAGCAGCTTGGCGGGGACAGGGTACACTGAAGCTTTCTTT,CASSLAGTGYTEAFF
NA,TRBJ1-6,TRBV5-5,few,TGTGCCAGCAGCTCTCAAGTTGGTCGTAATAATTCACCCCTCCACTTT,CASSSQVGRNNSPLHF
NA,TRBJ2-7,TRBV25-1,once,TGTGCCAGCAGCCGATGGGGGGGGGCGAGGGCCTACGAGCAGTACTTC,CASSRWGGARAYEQYF
TRBD2,TRBJ2-7,TRBV7-8,NA,TGTGCCAGCAGCGCGGGACTAGCGGGGGCATTCTACGAGCAGTACTTC,CASSAGLAGAFYEQYF
NA,TRBJ2-3,TRBV29-1,NA,TGCAGCGCCAGTACGGAAGGGTCCTACTTCGGCACAGATACGCAGTATTTT,CSASTEGSYFGTDTQYF
TRBD1,TRBJ1-1,TRBV10-3,few,TGTGCCAGCAGCGAGACAGGGGGCGGAACTGAAGCTTTCTTT,CASSETGGGTEAFF
NA,TRBJ1-2,TRBV6-1,NA,TGTGCCAGCACCGGGGTCTCGGTTGACTATGGCTACACCTTC,CASTGVSVDYGYTF
NA,TRBJ2-5,TRBV29-1,NA,TGCAGCGTTTCACAGGGGTACTTC,CSVSQGYF
TRBD2,TRBJ2-7,TRBV7-9,NA,TGTGCCAGCAGCTCAACCAGACTAGCGTACGAGCAGTACTTC,CASSSTRLAYEQYF
TRBD2,TRBJ2-2,TRBV2,once,TGTGCCAGCAGGACTGCGGGGGGGAGTAACACCGGGGAGCTGTTTTTT,CASRTAGGSNTGELFF
NA,TRBJ1-2,TRBV25-1,NA,TGTGCCAGCAGTGACCGCAACCTTTCCGCTGGCTACACCTTC,CASSDRNLSAGYTF
NA,TRBJ2-7,TRBV2,once,TGCGCCAGCAGCCAAGCGGCGGCACAGGGCGTGGGTAATTCCTACGAGCAGTACTTC,CASSQAAAQGVGNSYEQYF
NA,TRBJ1-1,TRBV20-1,NA,TGCAGTGCTAGAGGGGGGGCGGTGAACACTGAAGCTTTCTTT,CSARGGAVNTEAFF
TRBD1,TRBJ1-4,TRBV25-1,NA,TGTGCCAGCGTTCGCCGCGGGACAGCAACTAATGAAAAACTGTTTTTT,CASVRRGTATNEKLFF
TRBD1,TRBJ1-6,TRBV11-1,NA,TGTGCCAGCAGCTTTAGGAATGGACAGGGGTTGAGTTCACCCCTCCACTTT,CASSFRNGQGLSSPLHF
TRBD1,TRBJ2-7,TRBV20-1,many,TGCAGTGCCCTCACCCCCGAGACAGGGGGCTTCGAGCAGTACTTC,CSALTPETGGFEQYF
NA,TRBJ2-7,TRBV25-1,NA,TGTGCCAGCGTTGAAAGTCGGAGCTCCTACGAGCAGTACTTC,CASVESRSSYEQYF
TRBD2,TRBJ2-5,TRBV25-1,NA,TGTGCCAGCAGTGAATTGGGGACTAGCGGGAGCCAAGAGACCCAGTACTTC,CASSELGTSGSQETQYF
TRBD1,TRBJ2-6,TRBV2,NA,TGTGCCAGCAGCTCCGACAGGGAGTTCAACACTGAAGCTTTC,CASSSDREFNTEAF
NA,TRBJ1-1,TRBV7-9,NA,TGTGCCAGCAGCTCGCGGGCCACTGAAGCTTTCTTT,CASSSRATEAFF
NA,TRBJ1-2,TRBV9,many,TGTGCCAGCAGCTCCGGGACAAGATATGGCTACACCTTC,CASSSGTRYGYTF
TRBD1,TRBJ1-1,TRBV2,few,TGTGCCAGCAGGACAGGGCGGACTGAAGCTTTCTTT,CASRTGRTEAFF
TRBD1,TRBJ1-2,TRBV6-5,NA,TGTGCCAGCAGTTACCCGGGACAGGGTATAGATGGCTACACCTTC,CASSYPGQGIDGYTF
NA,TRBJ2-7,TRBV9,many,TGTGCCAGCAGCCCCCGACAGAGCTCCTACGAGCAGTACTTC,CASSPRQSSYEQYF
NA,TRBJ2-2,TRBV25-1,NA,TGTGCCAGCAGCCAAGAGAACGGGGGCGGCACCGGGGAGCTGTTTTTT,CASSQENGGGTGELFF
NA,TRBJ1-4,TRBV7-2,NA,TGTGCCAGCAGTGACCGAGGTTGGGAAAAACTGTTTTTT,CASSDRGWEKLFF
NA,TRBJ1-2,TRBV29-1,NA,TGCAGCCCCGTGGTCGGGGGAGGCTATGGCTACACCTTC,CSPVVGGGYGYTF
TRBD1,TRBJ2-2,TRBV30,NA,TGTGCCTGGAGGCCGGGACAGGGGACCGGGGAGCTGTTTTTT,CAWRPGQGTGELFF
NA,TRBJ2-7,TRBV19,NA,TGTGCCTGGGCCCCGGGACGGAACTACGAGCAGTACTTC,CAWAPGRNYEQYF
TRBD2,TRBJ2-5,TRBV3-1,NA,TGTGCCAGCAGCCATGGCGGGGGACGCACAAAAGAGACCCAGTACTTC,CASSHGGGRTKETQYF
TRBD1,TRBJ2-7,TRBV29-1,NA,TGCAGCGTTGAAAAAGGGGACAGGGGTTACGAGCAGTACTTC,CSVEKGDRGYEQYF